The 3 T cell receptor beta chains below come from one sample, sequenced in a study of CXCR3-negative and CXCR3-positive naive CD8 T cells. Whole-study findings and limits: Against CXCR3-negative naive cells, CXCR3-positive naive cells showed more hydrophobic TRB CDR3s.

These receptors have no identified antigens. UMI-tagged TRB cDNA libraries were built via 5' RACE. TCRdb reworked the 5' RACE reads into one entry per CDR3 protein, no DNA. The table lists tens of thousands of distinct CDR3 sequences, with around 0.5% in the top ten. Sequencing was done on a sample of naive CXCR3+ CD8+ T cells from blood. The subset was: CD45RO-CCR7+CD27+CD95- naive CD8+ T cells expressing CXCR3 (TNR3+). The source of these receptors is a human donor in good health. Some clones in this sample may be carry-over from other donors' samples.

The CDR3 loop reads CASSQWRAVEKNEQFF. The rearrangement uses TRBV6-2 or TRBV6-3 and TRBJ2-1; TCRdb indicates TRBD2, and absent DNA this call remains unverified. CDR1 is MNHEY and CDR2 is SVGEGT in the germline V gene. The CDR3 has 16 amino acids.

The gene calls are TRBV11-3 and TRBJ1-1. From germline, CDR1 is SGHNT and CDR2 YENEEA. The CDR3 contains 12 residues. The CDR3: CPWVRMNTEAFF.

This sequence joins TRBV4-3 and TRBJ2-1; checking the TCRdb D call of TRBD2 is not possible without DNA. From germline, CDR1 is LGHNA and CDR2 YSLEER. The CDR3 loop spans 16 amino acids. The CDR3 region is CASSQDKSGGYNEQFF.